This TCR beta chain was identified during a study of shared clonotypes between healthy human individuals. Overall study: Every donor yielded three CD4 naive, three CD4 memory, two CD8 naive and one CD8 memory plate.

Naive CD8 cells comprised CD45RO-negative, CCR7-positively selected cells, excluding terminally differentiated effector memory CD45RA+ cells. Worth noting for this clone: What it binds is not known.

Study-wide results and limits: Lower generation probabilities were found for non-shared clonotypes than for those shared by all four donors. Four donors held around 5% of naive CD4 clonotypes in common. Naive subsets generally exceeded memory subsets in estimated richness.

TCRdb's table, derived via immunoSEQ multiplex PCR, lists solely in-frame clones and lacks some. This table has approximately 2,200,000 clones, about 93% appearing once. Deletions cut 1 base from V and 3 bases from J, with 16 bases between. Per germline, CDR1 SEHNR and CDR2 FQNEAQ (reference sequence). The CDR3 consists of 16 residues. The chain uses TRBV7-9 and TRBJ2-7; D gene uncertain. This clonotype was sampled from a man aged 18 to 35 in good health. Some clones in this sample may be carry-over from other donors' samples. Sequenced sample: naive CD8+ T cells from PBMCs. The CDR3 nucleotides are TGTGCCAGCAGCTTAGATTTAGGGAAATCCCGCTACGAGCAGTACTTC. Residues: CASSLDLGKSRYEQYF.